This T cell receptor beta chain was obtained from a study of beta chain features in type 1 diabetes. This clone came up a few times. Between the trimmed V and J ends, which lost 2 bases and 8 bases, there was a span of 15 bases. The CDR3 loop spans 14 amino acids. Germline V gene data show CDR1 as SEHNR and CDR2 as FQNEAQ (reference sequence). The entirety of the isolated RNA underwent reverse transcription, so expressed TCRB transcripts were sequenced. Only in-frame clones appear in the TCRdb table, and some are missing; sequencing was by immunoSEQ multiplex PCR. Among 900,000 or so clones listed, roughly 15% were seen once.

The chain joins TRBV7-9 to TRBJ1-2, with a possible D match to TRBD1 (6 bases). The receptor's source is a woman aged 18-29 years in good health. Material for sequencing was naive CD4+ T cells from blood. In DNA, the CDR3 is TGTGCCAGCAGCTTAAAATCGGGGGCCGGCGGCTACACCTTC. Amino acid sequence: CASSLKSGAGGYTF.